This T cell receptor (beta chain) was documented in a study of blood T cell repertoires in COVID-19 (dated by TCRdb to the early 2020s). At the level of the whole study: Samples covering the acute and convalescent phases of COVID-19 were provided by collaborators in the United States, Italy and Spain. The prospective study material was composed of cDNA or gDNA derived from T cells, B-cell-depleted T cells, or PBMCs. Deeply sampled blood TCRbeta repertoires from subjects exposed to, actively infected with, or recovered from COVID-19 were included in the dataset. The repertoires were made available in a free public database intended to serve as a resource for research on the immune response to SARS-CoV-2. The samples were drawn from two sources: the first 160 participants of the ongoing ImmuneRACE study, and 1,254 subjects contributed by 6 global collaborators. Nearly every sample came with metadata listing a de-identified subject ID, COVID-19 status, age in years and sex. Where HLA class I and class II types were available, the types were taken from metadata supplied by the sample provider, not from assay-based typing.

Study-level results and caveats: The amount of clinical and demographic metadata varied by source and participant and was provided uncurated.

Of note for this clone: No cognate antigen has been identified for it. Base qualities are not recorded, but no much larger clone differs from it by a single base.

Participants in the prospective study were enrolled through a virtual design, were aged about 18 to 89 years, and lived in about two dozen United States geographic areas. In the prospective study, cohorts were assigned on the basis of participant-reported clinical history obtained from a screening survey and a study questionnaire. Exposed participants had been in contact, within 2 weeks of entering the study, with a person who had a PCR-confirmed or clinician-diagnosed case of COVID-19. In the prospective study, mobile phlebotomists collected whole blood, serum and a nasopharyngeal or oropharyngeal swab from each participant. Prospective study participants could optionally give additional blood draws and questionnaires over an approximately 2-month period. Before DNA extraction, blood samples from the prospective study were shipped at room temperature or frozen. TCRbeta CDR3 regions were amplified from genomic DNA by means of the immunoSEQ Assay, a bias-controlled multiplex PCR. The paper's processing steps were these. Within the assay, amplification of reference gene primers was used to estimate how many nucleated cells each sample contained. To quantify the absolute abundance of each unique TCRbeta CDR3 rearrangement, sequence reads were collapsed and filtered. For each sample, productive Simpson clonality was calculated by taking the square root of Simpson's diversity index across productive rearrangements. TCRdb stores this immuneACCESS table with in-frame sequences only. Part of the clones is absent; in the studies checked, under half of the shortfall reflects unresolved V genes, and no reason is known for the rest. V and J calls and clone size come straight from that table; D and trimming were deduced from the DNA. The sample includes a few hundred thousand clones, with about 85% observed a single time. Less than 8.5% of the sample rests with the top ten.

This receptor was taken from a woman aged 45-65 years who had been exposed to COVID-19. Sequenced sample: PBMCs or T cells enriched from blood (not recorded which).

CDR3 sequence: CASSLTRLAGGQETQYF. The DNA reads TGTGCCAGCAGTTTAACCCGACTAGCGGGGGGACAAGAGACCCAGTACTTC. The chain joins TRBV2 to TRBJ2-5; 13 bases in between match TRBD2. Trimming accounts for 5 bases at V and 2 bases at J, while the number of junction bases matched to no gene is 8. From a lookup of the germline V gene, CDR1 and CDR2 are SNHLY and FYNNEI. Counted from cysteine to phenylalanine, this CDR3 has 17 amino acids. Of all the DNA, just the CDR3 is kept, 51 bases in frame from base 1.